The T cell receptor beta chain described here comes from a study of shared clonotypes between healthy human individuals. General observations from the study: Naive CD4 clonotypes overlapped across a few donors at roughly 5%.

Execution of the assay was at deep level. Source study methods: Filtering was not the same, since immunoSEQ gave junction-only sequences without quality scores. Sequencing used immunoSEQ multiplex PCR; TCRdb keeps in-frame clones, though not all of them. V, J and clone size are taken as reported in that table, and D and trimming were inferred from the DNA itself. Of over a million clones listed, about four fifths are singletons. This clone was seen once. No antigen is known for it. The sequence derives from a man between 18 and 35 years old in good health. Some clones in this sample may be carry-over from other donors' samples. Sequencing was carried out using memory CD4+ T cells from PBMCs. Subset specified: CD45RA-negative fraction.

The CDR3 nucleotides are TGTGCCAGCAGACCGGACAGGGTCGGAGGAAACACCATATATTTT. Translation: CASRPDRVGGNTIYF. V and J are TRBV6-1 and TRBJ1-3; 8 positions agree with TRBD1. Germline trimming cut 6 bases from V and 4 bases from J; bases unmatched to any gene: 8. This CDR3 region has 15 residues. CDR1 and CDR2 (germline): MNHNS, SASEGT.